A single sample is the source of the 32 T cell receptor beta chains below, sequenced in a study of T cells in Graves' hyperthyroidism and ophthalmopathy. Amplified TCR beta CDR3 regions derived from RNA transcripts. A set of HTBI primers served as the primers for a first-round RT-PCR of the TCR CDR3. One entry per CDR3 protein, called by TCRdb with MiXCR from the multiplex PCR reads. The sample holds some 530,000 distinct CDR3 sequences, under 25% seen once. Sequencing input: blood. Every receptor here comes from a woman between 65 and 79 years old with Graves' ophthalmopathy.

CDR3 in amino acids: CASSYPQPPLSGRTYNEQFF. As DNA, the CDR3 is TGTGCCAGCAGTTACCCCCAACCCCCCCTAAGCGGGAGAACCTACAATGAGCAGTTCTTC. The rearrangement joins TRBV6-2 or TRBV6-3 to TRBJ2-1, with 8 bases aligning to TRBD2. The CDR3 sequence is 20 residues long. V dropped 2 bases and J dropped 2; count of bases not matched to a gene: 17. In germline, CDR1 is MNHEY, CDR2 SVGEGT.

In this sample, this clonotype turned up many times. The rearrangement links TRBV2 to TRBJ2-1, with a weak D call TRBD2 (5 bases). The CDR3 has 15 amino acids. The germline V gene encodes CDR1 SNHLY and CDR2 FYNNEI. V was trimmed by 5 bases and J by 3 bases, leaving 14 bases between them. The CDR3: CASSPRAADYNEQFF. CDR3 nucleotide sequence: TGTGCCAGCAGTCCAAGGGCAGCGGACTACAATGAGCAGTTCTTC.

This clonotype occurred many times. The CDR3 coding sequence is TGTGCCAGCAGCTTAGAGGGTGAAAAACTGTTTTTT. It translates to CASSLEGEKLFF. V usage is TRBV7-2 and J usage is TRBJ1-4, with unresolved D. Deletions cut 1 base from V and 7 bases from J, with 4 bases between. CDR3 length equals 12 residues. Germline V lookup: CDR1 SGHTA, CDR2 FQGNSA.

This clonotype was detected ten times or more. This chain connects TRBV12-3 or TRBV12-4 to TRBJ2-1; the match to TRBD2 covers 8 bases. V was clipped by 1 base and J by 8 bases; unmatched bases: 7. The CDR3 loop spans 15 amino acids. CDR3 nucleotides: TGTGCCAGCAGTTTAGGGGATAGCGGGATGCATGAGCAGTTCTTC. Translated: CASSLGDSGMHEQFF.

This clonotype was picked up a small number of times. The rearrangement links TRBV18 to TRBJ2-5; D remains unclear. Between the trimmed V and J ends, which lost 2 bases and 1 base, there was a span of 8 bases. Germline CDR1 and CDR2: KGHSH and LQKENI. The CDR3 runs to 14 residues. The CDR3 bases are TGTGCCAGCTCACCAGAGTTCGGCCAAGAGACCCAGTACTTC. This sequence encodes CASSPEFGQETQYF.

Only a few counts were recorded for this clonotype. The J gene is TRBJ2-7, the V gene TRBV10-3; 7 bases match TRBD1. Germline-derived CDR1 and CDR2 are ENHRY and SYGVKD. The CDR3 totals 15 residues. After removal of 6 bases from V and 2 bases from J, the junction contained 10 bases not matched to a gene. CDR3 sequence (DNA): TGTGCCATCAGCCCAAACCTGGGACAGCCCTACGAGCAGTACTTC. This translates into CAISPNLGQPYEQYF.

The chain combines TRBV10-3 with TRBJ2-2; D may match TRBD1 or TRBD2 (5 bases each). This CDR3 comprises 13 residues. V gave up 0 bases and J gave up 7 bases, with 6 bases separating them. Germline V lookup: CDR1 ENHRY, CDR2 SYGVKD. The CDR3 nucleotides are TGTGCCATCAGTGAGTCGGGACGCGGGGAGCTGTTTTTT. This sequence encodes CAISESGRGELFF.

V is TRBV20-1 and J is TRBJ2-6, with D maybe TRBD1 (6 bases). V shed 0 bases and J shed 0 bases, with 15 bases lying between them. Germline V lookup: CDR1 DFQATT, CDR2 SNEGSKA (reference sequence). The CDR3 has 18 amino acids. CDR3 in amino acids: CSAREGAGQDSGANVLTF. CDR3 DNA sequence: TGCAGTGCTAGAGAGGGGGCAGGACAAGACTCTGGGGCCAACGTCCTGACTTTC.

This clonotype was seen repeatedly, ten times or more. CDR3 bases: TGTGCCAGCAGGATATACCTACAGGGGGCGAGAACTTTCTTT. Amino acids: CASRIYLQGARTFF. The V gene is TRBV2, the J gene TRBJ1-1; 9 positions match TRBD1. Germline V gives CDR1 SNHLY, CDR2 FYNNEI. The CDR3 loop spans 14 amino acids. V lost 6 bases and J lost 12; bases outside the gene matches: 14.

J is TRBJ2-1 and V is TRBV5-1; D remains unclear. The CDR3 has 14 amino acids. Germline assignment: CDR1 SGHRS and CDR2 YFSETQ. Trimming removed 4 bases at V and 0 bases at J, with 8 bases between. CDR3: CASSRLSSYNEQFF. The CDR3 DNA is TGCGCCAGCAGCCGGTTAAGCTCCTACAATGAGCAGTTCTTC.

The V and J genes are TRBV20-1 and TRBJ2-1; possible D gene TRBD2, 5 bases. This CDR3 is 18 amino acids long. The germline gives CDR1 DFQATT, CDR2 SNEGSKA (reference sequence). V was trimmed by 4 bases and J by 0 bases, leaving 22 bases between them. The CDR3 sequence is CSANSASWRVSSYNEQFF. The CDR3 region has the DNA TGCAGTGCTAATTCGGCTAGCTGGAGAGTAAGCTCCTACAATGAGCAGTTCTTC.

The chain carries TRBV2 and TRBJ1-5; 7 bases agree with TRBD1. The CDR3 contains 14 residues. In germline, CDR1 is SNHLY, CDR2 FYNNEI. Germline trimming cut 3 bases from V and 6 bases from J; bases unmatched to any gene: 5. In DNA form, the CDR3 reads TGTGCCAGCAGTGACCGGACAGGACCTCAGCCCCAGCATTTT. This translates into CASSDRTGPQPQHF.

V and J are TRBV13 and TRBJ1-1; D may be TRBD1 (5 bases). Germline CDR1 is PRHDT and CDR2 is FYEKMQ (reference sequence). V was cut by 6 bases and J by 3 bases, with 11 bases left in between. CDR3 length equals 13 residues. CDR3 amino acids: CASRARGHTEAFF. CDR3 bases: TGTGCCAGCAGAGCGCGGGGACACACTGAAGCTTTCTTT.

This clonotype was seen more than once but under ten times. This sequence joins TRBV7-2 and TRBJ2-7; 12 bases match TRBD2. The junction had 10 bases not matched to a gene; V was cut back by 5 bases and J by 2 bases. CDR1 and CDR2 (germline): SGHTA, FQGNSA. CDR3 length: 17 amino acids. The CDR3 here is CASSRGTSGLRTYEQYF. CDR3 nucleotides: TGTGCCAGCAGCAGAGGGACTAGCGGGCTTCGTACCTACGAGCAGTACTTC.

This clonotype was counted between two and nine times. The gene calls are TRBV28 and TRBJ1-3; D is ambiguous. The CDR3 length is 16 residues. Germline values: CDR1 MDHEN, CDR2 SYDVKM. Deletions cut 0 bases from V and 3 bases from J, with 12 bases between. CDR3: CASSLWAGSLGNTIYF. As DNA, the CDR3 is TGTGCCAGCAGTTTATGGGCCGGCAGTCTTGGAAACACCATATATTTT.

The chain has TRBV30 and TRBJ2-2; TRBD2 aligns across 11 bases. The germline V gene has CDR1 GTSNPN and CDR2 SVGIG (reference sequence). Trimming removed 3 bases from V and 4 bases from J; junction bases left unmatched: 7. The CDR3 is made up of 16 amino acids. As DNA, the CDR3 is TGTGCCTGGAGACCCGCCGGGACTAGCGGCACCGGGGAGCTGTTTTTT. This encodes CAWRPAGTSGTGELFF.

This clonotype has ten or more counts. This chain uses TRBV9 with TRBJ2-1; D is unclear. Per germline, CDR1 SGDLS and CDR2 YYNGEE. V gave up 0 bases and J gave up 7 bases, with 8 bases separating them. The CDR3 consists of 13 residues. The CDR3 loop is CASSVGPQNEQFF. CDR3 nucleotides: TGTGCCAGCAGCGTAGGGCCGCAAAATGAGCAGTTCTTC.

V and J are TRBV20-1 and TRBJ2-7; TRBD2 agrees at 10 bases. The CDR3 runs 14 residues. From germline, CDR1 is DFQATT and CDR2 SNEGSKA (reference sequence). V lost 1 base to trimming and J lost 3 bases; unmatched junction nucleotides: 3. The CDR3 sequence is CSARVTSGIYEQYF. For the CDR3, the DNA is TGCAGTGCTAGAGTAACTAGCGGGATCTACGAGCAGTACTTC.

This clonotype has a handful of counts. The chain recombines TRBV10-3 with TRBJ2-7; possible D gene TRBD2, 5 bases. Germline CDR1 is ENHRY and CDR2 is SYGVKD. V gave up 6 bases and J gave up 0 bases, with 9 bases separating them. CDR3 length: 13 residues. CDR3 loop: CAIREAASYEQYF. CDR3 sequence (DNA): TGTGCCATCAGGGAAGCGGCCTCCTACGAGCAGTACTTC.

The chain uses TRBV18 and TRBJ2-7; TRBD2 might be the D (5 bases). This CDR3 spans 16 amino acids. V was shortened by 0 bases and J by 0 bases, with 12 bases between the two germline ends. The V gene's germline CDR1 is KGHSH and CDR2 LQKENI. The CDR3 loop reads CASSPPSSGRSYEQYF. The CDR3 bases are TGTGCCAGCTCACCACCCTCGAGCGGTCGCTCCTACGAGCAGTACTTC. Based on the CDR3 plus reference TRBV18 and TRBJ2-7, the full variable domain is NAGVMQNPRHLVRRRGQEARLRCSPMKGHSHVYWYRQLPEEGLKFMVYLQKENIIDESGMPKERFSAEFPKEGPSILRIQQVVRGDSAAYFCASSPPSSGRSYEQYFGPGTRLTVT.

This clonotype was observed a handful of times. The J gene is TRBJ2-1, the V gene TRBV10-2; maybe TRBD2 (6 bases). The V and J ends lost 7 bases and 4 bases respectively, with 17 bases between them. The CDR3 contains 15 residues. Germline lookup yields CDR1 WSHSY and CDR2 SAAADI. The CDR3 loop is CASTVGGLGYNEQFF. CDR3 DNA sequence: TGCGCCAGCACCGTGGGAGGCCTTGGATACAATGAGCAGTTCTTC.

The V gene is TRBV12-3 or TRBV12-4, the J gene TRBJ2-1; TRBD2 aligns across 8 bases. Unmatched junction bases numbered 2, after V lost 3 bases and J lost 13 bases. This CDR3 spans 11 amino acids. This CDR3 reads CASSFRTSQFF. The CDR3 DNA is TGTGCCAGCAGTTTTCGGACTAGCCAGTTCTTC.

The rearrangement joins TRBV30 to TRBJ1-1; tentatively, D is TRBD1 (5 bases). The CDR3 contains 14 residues. The germline gives CDR1 GTSNPN, CDR2 SVGIG (reference sequence). With 4 bases removed from V and 2 bases from J, the gap between germline ends came to 14 bases. CDR3 nucleotide sequence: TGTGCCTGGAAAGGGCGGGGCCCAAACACTGAAGCTTTCTTT. It is translated as CAWKGRGPNTEAFF.

This clonotype was observed many times. The chain has TRBV28 and TRBJ2-1, with 10 bases lining up with TRBD2. This CDR3 spans 15 amino acids. From germline, CDR1 is MDHEN and CDR2 SYDVKM. V lost 2 bases to trimming and J lost 2 bases; unmatched junction nucleotides: 0. CDR3 bases: TGTGCCAGCAGTTTAAGCGGGAGGGCCTACAATGAGCAGTTCTTC. It codes for CASSLSGRAYNEQFF. Filled out from reference TRBV28 and TRBJ2-1, the complete variable domain reads DVKVTQSSRYLVKRTGEKVFLECVQDMDHENMFWYRQDPGLGLRLIYFSYDVKMKEKGDIPEGYSVSREKKERFSLILESASTNQTSMYLCASSLSGRAYNEQFFGPGTRLTVL.

The genes are TRBV3-1 and TRBJ2-3, with 9 bases identical to TRBD2. Germline lookup yields CDR1 LGHDT and CDR2 YNNKEL (reference sequence). The CDR3 length is 16 residues. The ends lost 5 bases at V and 8 bases at J; junction bases unmatched: 14. The CDR3 DNA is TGTGCCAGCAGCTCATTCCGCGGGAGGGAGGGAGGTACGCAGTATTTT. Its translation is CASSSFRGREGGTQYF.

The rearrangement links TRBV5-4 to TRBJ2-5; D gene uncertain. This CDR3 is 15 amino acids long. The germline V gene has CDR1 SGHNT and CDR2 YYREEE (reference sequence). The V end lost 4 bases, the J end lost 2 bases, and 15 bases lay between the germline ends. The CDR3 is CASSNLLTSQETQYF. CDR3 DNA sequence: TGTGCCAGCAGCAATCTACTTACCTCTCAAGAGACCCAGTACTTC.

Notes on this clonotype: This clone may be a read error of a much larger clone one base away. This chain connects TRBV7-2 to TRBJ1-1; tentatively, D is TRBD1 (5 bases). V was cut by 4 bases and J by 1 base, with 13 bases left in between. Germline CDR1 reads SGHTA; CDR2 reads FQGNSA. The CDR3 spans 15 residues. The CDR3 bases are TGTGCCAGCAGCTCAGGATGGGGACGGAACACTGAAGCTTTCTTT. As protein: CASSSGWGRNTEAFF.

With respect to this clonotype: This may stem from a read error, because a much larger clone lies one nucleotide away. The chain is built from TRBV28 and TRBJ1-1; D uncertain. Trimming left V 2 bases short and J 7 bases short, with 8 bases between. CDR3 length: 12 amino acids. The germline CDR1 and CDR2 sequences are MDHEN and SYDVKM. The CDR3 sequence: CASSLLQSEAFF. The DNA for the CDR3 is TGTGCCAGCAGTTTACTCCAGAGTGAAGCTTTCTTT.

This clonotype was detected a few times. The V and J genes are TRBV4-1 and TRBJ2-7, with D possibly TRBD2 on 6 matching bases. Trimming stripped 5 bases from V and 6 bases from J, with 14 bases between. This CDR3 has 13 residues. The germline V gene has CDR1 MGHRA and CDR2 YSYEKL. DNA of the CDR3: TGCGCCAGCAGCGGGGGAACGGGGGTCGAGCAGTACTTC. Protein product: CASSGGTGVEQYF.

This clonotype was seen only a few times. The chain couples TRBV6-6 to TRBJ2-3; D remains ambiguous. The CDR3 extends over 16 amino acids. Germline values: CDR1 MNHNY, CDR2 SVGAGI (reference sequence). V gave up 0 bases and J gave up 5 bases, with 15 bases separating them. In DNA, the CDR3 is TGTGCCAGCAGTTACTCCCCCGTCCCTAATGGAGATACGCAGTATTTT. This translates into CASSYSPVPNGDTQYF.

This clonotype was seen repeatedly, ten times or more. The chain carries TRBV28 and TRBJ2-7; perhaps TRBD1 as D (6 bases). V lost 5 bases and J lost 3, with 14 bases in between. Germline CDR1 reads MDHEN; CDR2 reads SYDVKM. The CDR3 totals 14 residues. The CDR3 loop is CASSRGTAYYEQYF. In DNA, the CDR3 is TGTGCCAGCAGTAGGGGGACCGCATACTACGAGCAGTACTTC.

The chain links TRBV5-4 to TRBJ2-5; 10 nucleotides align to TRBD2. Trimming removed 2 bases from V and 1 base from J; junction bases left unmatched: 2. In germline, CDR1 is SGHNT, CDR2 YYREEE (reference sequence). The CDR3 covers 15 residues. The CDR3 sequence is CASSFSSGSQETQYF. CDR3 DNA: TGTGCCAGCAGCTTTTCTAGCGGGAGCCAAGAGACCCAGTACTTC.